The 13 T cell receptor beta chains presented below share a single source sample, sequenced in a study of CD8+CD57+ T cells in acquired aplastic anemia (dated 2018 in TCRdb). Expansion of CD8+CD57+ cells had been shown by flow cytometry in the patients chosen for sequencing. Sequencing relied on an Illumina HiSeq 2000. Genomic DNA was used as template for profiling of TCR beta VDJ combinations and CDR3 sequences. In TCRdb, the public reads were trimmed at Q25 with fastp and aligned with MiXCR, with productive beta chains retained. Rows matching on CDR3 protein sequence are summarized as one entry with the most common DNA and genes. Present in this sample are some 170,000 distinct CDR3 sequences, 70% to 75% of which were seen just once. 40% to 60% of the sample goes to the ten largest clones. The sample consisted of sorted CD4+, CD8+, or CD8+CD57+ T cells (not recorded which) from PBMCs. The receptors were sampled from a human donor with aplastic anemia.

The chain combines TRBV12-3 or TRBV12-4 with TRBJ1-3; D is uncertain. Trimming removed 3 bases from V and 6 bases from J, with 9 bases in between. The CDR3 extends over 13 amino acids. This CDR3 is CASSFEVVNTIYF. In DNA form, the CDR3 reads TGTGCCAGCAGTTTCGAGGTAGTAAACACCATATATTTT.

This chain joins TRBV24-1 and TRBJ2-6; 9 nucleotides match TRBD1. V lost 3 bases and J lost 4; bases outside the gene matches: 9. The CDR3 is 18 amino acids. Germline CDR1 is KGHDR and CDR2 is SFDVKD. The CDR3 DNA reads as TGTGCCACCAGTGATCCTCCGGGACAGGGTATGGGGGCCAACGTCCTGACTTTC. This encodes CATSDPPGQGMGANVLTF.

The genes are TRBV7-6 and TRBJ2-7; tentative D call: TRBD1 (6 bases). Per the germline V gene, CDR1 is SGHVS and CDR2 is FNYEAQ. The germline V and J ends were trimmed by 1 base and 1 base, with 8 bases remaining between them. The CDR3 extends over 14 amino acids. CDR3 nucleotides: TGTGCCAGCAGCTTAGGGACAGTATCCTACGAGCAGTACTTC. As protein: CASSLGTVSYEQYF.

J is TRBJ1-6 and V is TRBV2; 7 positions agree with TRBD1. The germline CDR1 and CDR2 sequences are SNHLY and FYNNEI. The CDR3 is 15 amino acids. Trimming removed 6 bases from V and 8 bases from J; junction bases left unmatched: 10. The CDR3 region has the DNA TGTGCCAGCAGATTCCCGGGACAGACCTATTCACCCCTCCACTTT. The encoded protein is CASRFPGQTYSPLHF.

The rearrangement joins TRBV20-1 to TRBJ2-3; D is unclear. The ends were cut back, 2 bases at V and 1 base at J, with 10 bases in the middle. Germline values: CDR1 DFQATT, CDR2 SNEGSKA (reference sequence). The CDR3 spans 14 residues. The CDR3 DNA reads as TGCAGTGCTAGATCTCAACCTGGCACAGATACGCAGTATTTT. It is translated as CSARSQPGTDTQYF.

The V and J genes are TRBV7-2 and TRBJ2-1; 7 positions agree with TRBD2. The CDR3 is made up of 15 amino acids. Germline trimming cut 6 bases from V and 2 bases from J; bases unmatched to any gene: 7. CDR1 is SGHTA and CDR2 is FQGNSA in the germline V gene. CDR3 nucleotide sequence: TGTGCCAGCAGTTGGGGAGCGGGAACCTACAATGAGCAGTTCTTC. It encodes CASSWGAGTYNEQFF.

This chain uses TRBV10-3 with TRBJ2-5, with 10 bases fitting TRBD1. From germline, CDR1 is ENHRY and CDR2 SYGVKD. This CDR3 spans 16 amino acids. V shed 2 bases and J 5 bases; nucleotides not matched to a gene: 8. The CDR3 nucleotides read TGTGCCATCAGTGAGGGGACAGGGGTCCGTAGGGAGACCCAGTACTTC. Translation: CAISEGTGVRRETQYF.

The CDR3 region is CASSQGTATGNTIYF. CDR3 coding DNA: TGTGCCAGCAGCCAAGGGACGGCGACTGGAAACACCATATATTTT. The V and J genes are TRBV7-6 and TRBJ1-3; maybe TRBD1 (5 bases). This CDR3 is 15 amino acids long. Germline loops: CDR1 SGHVS, CDR2 FNYEAQ. V lost 5 bases, J lost 2 bases, and 13 bases lay in between.

As regards this clonotype: The junction differs from germline at one of its ends, possibly a read error. The chain joins TRBV7-7 to TRBJ2-5; TRBD1 is a possible D gene (6 bases). The germline V gene has CDR1 SSHAT and CDR2 FNYEAQ (reference sequence). There are 13 residues in the CDR3. The CDR3 region is CASSLDRQETQYF. The DNA of the CDR3 is TGTGCTAGCAGCTTGGACAGACAAGAGACCCAGTACTTC.

This clonotype was recorded only once. The chain carries TRBV9 and TRBJ2-7; D is unclear. With 3 bases removed from V and 0 bases from J, the gap between germline ends came to 7 bases. This CDR3 is built from 13 residues. From germline, CDR1 is SGDLS and CDR2 YYNGEE. For the CDR3, the DNA is TGTGCCAGCAGCGACCCCTTCTCCTACGAGCAGTACTTC. It specifies CASSDPFSYEQYF.

The chain has TRBV7-9 and TRBJ1-2; no clear D gene. The CDR3 totals 12 residues. Looked up from germline, CDR1 is SEHNR and CDR2 is FQNEAQ (reference sequence). The V end was cut by 2 bases, the J end by 6 bases, with 7 bases between. The CDR3 loop is CASSLSGNGYTF. CDR3 DNA: TGTGCCAGCAGCTTAAGTGGGAATGGCTACACCTTC.

The chain links TRBV20-1 to TRBJ2-7, with 14 bases fitting TRBD2. Germline trimming cut 4 bases from V and 7 bases from J; bases unmatched to any gene: 6. The CDR3 loop spans 14 amino acids. Germline CDR1 reads DFQATT; CDR2 reads SNEGSKA (reference sequence). The CDR3 is CSATPGLAGVEQYF. Here the CDR3 DNA reads TGCAGTGCTACCCCGGGACTAGCGGGAGTTGAGCAGTACTTC.

In its sample, this clonotype was seen many times. V is TRBV7-7 and J is TRBJ1-4; D possibly corresponds to TRBD1 (6 bases). This CDR3 has 17 residues. Deletions cut 5 bases from V and 0 bases from J, with 16 bases between. CDR1 and CDR2 (germline): SSHAT, FNYEAQ (reference sequence). CDR3 amino acids: CASSDGPQGTTNEKLFF. The DNA for the CDR3 is TGTGCCAGCAGCGACGGACCACAGGGTACAACTAATGAAAAACTGTTTTTT.